This T cell receptor beta chain was sequenced in a study of control samples from healthy donors and cancer patients. Using immunoSEQ multiplex PCR, the repertoire was profiled, and TCRdb retains in-frame clones only, with some absent. The repertoire has 35,000 to 50,000 clones, 90% to 95% of them found once; the top ten carry approximately 24%. This CDR3 has 14 amino acids. The receptor was isolated from a man aged 55 to 70 in good health. The rearrangement links TRBV21-1 to TRBJ2-5; the D call in the table, TRBD2, was not verified against the DNA. TRBV21-1 is a pseudogene segment. Sample: blood. The CDR3 reads CASSKEEGQETQYF. CDR3 in DNA: TGTGCCAGCAGCAAAGAGGAGGGGCAAGAGACCCAGTACTTC.